This passage covers 6 T cell receptor beta chains from one sample sequenced in a study of response to subunit inactivated influenza vaccine. TCRdb re-analysed the RT-PCR reads in MiXCR, keeping a single row per CDR3 protein. This table has about 530,000 distinct CDR3 sequences, 10% to 15% appearing once. The sample consisted of PBMCs from blood, taken 45 days after vaccination. Receptor source: a man between 45 and 60 years old who received an inactivated influenza vaccine.

This clonotype showed up just a few times. The chain uses TRBV7-2 and TRBJ2-5; TRBD2 aligns across 7 bases. CDR3 size: 14 residues. With 5 bases clipped from V and 2 bases from J, the junction kept 5 bases outside the gene matches. Germline CDR1 reads SGHTA; CDR2 reads FQGNSA. Here the CDR3 DNA reads TGTGCCAGCAGCCAAAAAGCGGGGCAAGAGACCCAGTACTTC. As protein: CASSQKAGQETQYF.

This sequence joins TRBV7-2 and TRBJ2-7; 10 nucleotides line up with TRBD2. In germline, CDR1 is SGHTA, CDR2 FQGNSA. This CDR3 is 19 amino acids long. The junction had 11 bases not matched to a gene; V was cut back by 0 bases and J by 0 bases. The CDR3 DNA reads TGTGCCAGCAGCTTAGCAGGCCCTCTAGCGGGGGTAAGCTCCTACGAGCAGTACTTC. Translating gives CASSLAGPLAGVSSYEQYF.

This clonotype was seen only a few times. The V gene is TRBV6-5, the J gene TRBJ2-7, with 8 positions matching TRBD1. The germline gives CDR1 MNHEY, CDR2 SVGAGI. V was pared by 4 bases and J by 0 bases, with 8 bases of the junction left unmatched. The CDR3 sequence is 16 residues long. CDR3 DNA: TGTGCCAGCAGTTGGAGGGGACAGGTCTTCTCCTACGAGCAGTACTTC. Translating it yields CASSWRGQVFSYEQYF.

At least ten counts were recorded for this clonotype. The chain recombines TRBV29-1 with TRBJ2-7; D might be TRBD2 (5 bases). The CDR3 spans 14 residues. Germline V CDR1 and CDR2: SQVTM, ANQGSEA. With 1 base removed from V and 6 bases from J, the gap between germline ends came to 16 bases. CDR3 residues: CSVEGPDRTSEQYF. DNA of the CDR3: TGCAGCGTTGAAGGTCCAGACCGCACTAGCGAGCAGTACTTC.

The chain employs TRBV2 and TRBJ2-3; the match to TRBD2 covers 11 bases. Losses at the gene ends were 2 bases for V and 11 bases for J; bases not matched to a gene: 9. Germline assignment: CDR1 SNHLY and CDR2 FYNNEI. The length of the CDR3 is 15 residues. The CDR3 loop is CASSEMGTSGSWQYF. CDR3 sequence (DNA): TGTGCCAGCAGTGAAATGGGGACTAGCGGATCGTGGCAGTATTTT.

The rearrangement joins TRBV28 to TRBJ1-6, with D maybe TRBD1 (6 bases). There are 16 residues in the CDR3. V lost 5 bases to trimming and J lost 11 bases, with 22 bases between them. The germline CDR1 and CDR2 sequences are MDHEN and SYDVKM. CDR3 amino acids: CASSAFSGTPYPPLHF. DNA for the CDR3: TGTGCCAGCAGTGCATTCTCCGGGACACCGTATCCACCCCTCCACTTT. Filled out from reference TRBV28 and TRBJ1-6, the complete variable domain reads DVKVTQSSRYLVKRTGEKVFLECVQDMDHENMFWYRQDPGLGLRLIYFSYDVKMKEKGDIPEGYSVSREKKERFSLILESASTNQTSMYLCASSAFSGTPYPPLHFGNGTRLTVT.